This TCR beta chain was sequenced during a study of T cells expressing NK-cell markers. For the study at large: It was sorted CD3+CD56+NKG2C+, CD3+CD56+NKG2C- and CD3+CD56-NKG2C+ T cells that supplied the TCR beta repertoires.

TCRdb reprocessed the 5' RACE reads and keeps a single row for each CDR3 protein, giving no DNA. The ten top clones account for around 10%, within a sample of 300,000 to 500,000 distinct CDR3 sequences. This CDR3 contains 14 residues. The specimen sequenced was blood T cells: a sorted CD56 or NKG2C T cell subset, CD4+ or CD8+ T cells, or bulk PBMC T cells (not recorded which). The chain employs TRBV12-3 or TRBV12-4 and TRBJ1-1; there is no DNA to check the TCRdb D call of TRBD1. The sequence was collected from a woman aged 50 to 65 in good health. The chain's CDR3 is CASTPPRGFTEAFF.